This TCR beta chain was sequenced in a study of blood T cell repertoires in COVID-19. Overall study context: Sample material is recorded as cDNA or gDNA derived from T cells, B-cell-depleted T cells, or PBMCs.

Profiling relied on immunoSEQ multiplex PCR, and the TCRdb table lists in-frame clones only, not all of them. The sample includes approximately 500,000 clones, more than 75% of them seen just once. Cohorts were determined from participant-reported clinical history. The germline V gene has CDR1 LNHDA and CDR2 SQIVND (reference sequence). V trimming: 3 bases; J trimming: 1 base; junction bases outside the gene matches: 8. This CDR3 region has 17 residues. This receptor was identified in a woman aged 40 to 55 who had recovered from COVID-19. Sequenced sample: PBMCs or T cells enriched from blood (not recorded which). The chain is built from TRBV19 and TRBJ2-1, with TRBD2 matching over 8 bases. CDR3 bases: TGTGCCAGTAGTATCTTTTCGGGAGGGTTATCCTACAATGAGCAGTTCTTC. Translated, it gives CASSIFSGGLSYNEQFF.